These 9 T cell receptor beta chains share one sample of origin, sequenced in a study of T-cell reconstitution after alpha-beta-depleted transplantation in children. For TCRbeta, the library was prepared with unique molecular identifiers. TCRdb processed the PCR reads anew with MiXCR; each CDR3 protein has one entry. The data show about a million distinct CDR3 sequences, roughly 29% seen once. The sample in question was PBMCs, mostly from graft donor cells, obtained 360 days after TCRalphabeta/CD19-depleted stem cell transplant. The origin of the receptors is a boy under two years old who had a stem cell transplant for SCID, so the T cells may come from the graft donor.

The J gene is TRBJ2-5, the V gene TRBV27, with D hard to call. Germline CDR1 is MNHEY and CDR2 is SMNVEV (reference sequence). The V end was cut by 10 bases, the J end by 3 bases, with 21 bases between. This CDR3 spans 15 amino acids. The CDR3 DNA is TGTGCCACCCAACTCCTAGGGTCGAGCAAAGAGACCCAGTACTTC. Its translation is CATQLLGSSKETQYF.

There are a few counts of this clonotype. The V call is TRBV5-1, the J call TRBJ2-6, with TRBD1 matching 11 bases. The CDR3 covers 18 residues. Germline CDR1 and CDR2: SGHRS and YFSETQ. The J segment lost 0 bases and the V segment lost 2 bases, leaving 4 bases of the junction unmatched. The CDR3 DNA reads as TGCGCCAGCAGCTTCGAGGACAGGGGGCTCTCTGGGGCCAACGTCCTGACTTTC. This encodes CASSFEDRGLSGANVLTF.

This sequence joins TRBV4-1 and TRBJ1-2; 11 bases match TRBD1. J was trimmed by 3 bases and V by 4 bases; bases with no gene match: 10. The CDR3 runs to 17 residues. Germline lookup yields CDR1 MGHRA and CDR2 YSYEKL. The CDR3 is CASSPRGQGGLDYGYTF. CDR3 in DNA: TGCGCCAGCAGCCCACGGGGACAGGGGGGGCTCGACTATGGCTACACCTTC.

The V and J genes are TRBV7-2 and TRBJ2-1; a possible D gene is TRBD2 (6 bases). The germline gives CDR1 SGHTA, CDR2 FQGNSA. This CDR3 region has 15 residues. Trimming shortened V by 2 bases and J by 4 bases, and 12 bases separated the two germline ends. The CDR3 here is CASSLIRGRYNEQFF. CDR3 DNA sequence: TGTGCCAGCAGCTTAATACGGGGGAGATACAATGAGCAGTTCTTC.

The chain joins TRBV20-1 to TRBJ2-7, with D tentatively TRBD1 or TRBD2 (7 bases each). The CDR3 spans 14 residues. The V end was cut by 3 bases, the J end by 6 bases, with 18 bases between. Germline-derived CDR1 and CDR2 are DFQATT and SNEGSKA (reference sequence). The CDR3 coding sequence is TGCAGTGCTAGCAGGGGGGGCCGATTTGCCGAGCAGTACTTC. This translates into CSASRGGRFAEQYF.

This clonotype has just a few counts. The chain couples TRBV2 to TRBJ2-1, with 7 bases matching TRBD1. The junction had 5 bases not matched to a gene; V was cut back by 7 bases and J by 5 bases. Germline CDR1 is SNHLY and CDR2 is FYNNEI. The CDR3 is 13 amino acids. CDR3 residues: CASTPDRNNEQFF. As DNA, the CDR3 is TGTGCCAGCACACCGGACAGGAACAATGAGCAGTTCTTC. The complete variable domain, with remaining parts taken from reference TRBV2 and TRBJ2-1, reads EPEVTQTPSHQVTQMGQEVILRCVPISNHLYFYWYRQILGQKVEFLVSFYNNEISEKSEIFDDQFSVERPDGSNFTLKIRSTKLEDSAMYFCASTPDRNNEQFFGPGTRLTVL.

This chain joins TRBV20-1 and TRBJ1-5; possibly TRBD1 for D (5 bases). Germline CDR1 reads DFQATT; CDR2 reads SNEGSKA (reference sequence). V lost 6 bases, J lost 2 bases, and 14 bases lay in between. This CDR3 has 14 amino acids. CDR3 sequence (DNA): TGCAGTGCCAGGGACCAACGGGGCAATCAGCCCCAGCATTTT. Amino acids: CSARDQRGNQPQHF.

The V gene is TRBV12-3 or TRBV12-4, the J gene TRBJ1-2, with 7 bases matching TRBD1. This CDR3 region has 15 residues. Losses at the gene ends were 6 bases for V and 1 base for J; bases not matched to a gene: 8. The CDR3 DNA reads TGTGCCAGCAGCCTAACCGGGACAGTTAACTATGGCTACACCTTC. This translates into CASSLTGTVNYGYTF.

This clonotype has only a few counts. CDR3 nucleotides: TGTGCCAGCAGCCACGATTGGGAAGAGACCCAGTACTTC. Its protein product is CASSHDWEETQYF. The rearrangement uses TRBV7-9 and TRBJ2-5; D call uncertain. The V end lost 5 bases, the J end lost 3 bases, and 10 bases lay between the germline ends. Per the germline V gene, CDR1 is SEHNR and CDR2 is FQNEAQ (reference sequence). The CDR3 is 13 amino acids.